A single TCR beta chain is shown here with its context. The data were taken from a study of shared clonotypes between healthy human individuals. Only CD45RO-negative cells positively selected for CCR7 counted as naive CD8 cells, so terminally differentiated effector memory CD45RA+ cells were excluded. Method: immunoSEQ multiplex PCR; TCRdb's copy keeps in-frame clones and lacks some. The sample carries roughly 2,000,000 clones, less than 95% recorded once. The sequenced material came from naive CD8+ T cells sorted from blood. The origin of this receptor is a man younger than 35 in good health.

The CDR3 nucleotides read TGTGCCAGTTCACTAGCGGGAGGGACAATCACAGATACGCAGTATTTT. It specifies CASSLAGGTITDTQYF. V and J are TRBV9 and TRBJ2-3, with 13 bases that match TRBD2. V lost 8 bases to trimming and J lost 2 bases; unmatched junction nucleotides: 8. Germline loops: CDR1 SGDLS, CDR2 YYNGEE. The CDR3 length is 16 residues.